The clone carrying this T cell receptor (beta chain) was seen a handful of times. The CDR3 has 13 amino acids. With V trimmed by 5 bases and J by 4 bases, 7 bases remained unmatched. CDR1 is GTSNPN, CDR2 SVGIG, per germline (reference sequence). The data are from a study of T cell changes during pregnancy in multiple sclerosis. Profiling relied on immunoSEQ multiplex PCR, and the TCRdb table lists in-frame clones only, not all of them. The sample holds 70,000 to 95,000 clones, roughly 91% seen once. The source material was peripheral blood, sampled after pregnancy. The chain combines TRBV30 with TRBJ2-7; 8 bases align to TRBD1. This clonotype was sampled from a female donor in good health, enrolled as a control in a pregnancy study. CDR3 sequence (DNA): TGTGCCTGGGACAGGACAGGGCTTTACGAGCAGTACTTC. Translating gives CAWDRTGLYEQYF.